Many counts were recorded for the clone carrying this TCR beta chain. The data originate from a study of T cells after yellow fever vaccination. Regarding the study as a whole: Nearly all vaccine-responding clonotypes were undetectable in sorted memory subsets on day 0.

Trimming shortened V by 3 bases and J by 0 bases, and 8 bases separated the two germline ends. The CDR3 consists of 14 residues. Using its own MiXCR run on the 5' RACE reads, TCRdb lists one record per CDR3 protein. The data hold roughly 30,000 distinct CDR3 sequences, with approximately 10% observed a single time. The chain is built from TRBV12-3 or TRBV12-4 and TRBJ1-2, with D unclear. The source is a young man who received the YFV17D yellow fever vaccine. Source: PBMCs, either bulk or a sorted T-cell subset (CD4+, CD8+, memory, or dextramer-sorted; not recorded which), taken approximately 15 days after the first yellow fever vaccination. Here the CDR3 DNA reads TGTGCCAGCAGTTTGAGGACTGCTAACTATGGCTACACCTTC. Residues: CASSLRTANYGYTF.